Described below is a single T cell receptor (beta chain) sequence and its context. V lost 6 bases, J lost 7 bases, and 10 bases stayed unmatched. From germline, CDR1 is MNHEY and CDR2 SVGAGI. The CDR3 extends over 15 amino acids. 13 Jbeta primers and 60 Vbeta primers were used for the PCR. The data were produced by immunoSEQ multiplex PCR, yet TCRdb's version contains in-frame clones alone and is incomplete. The sample lists under 200,000 clones, roughly three quarters seen once, with about 0.37% in the top ten. The data were obtained in a study of cytomegalovirus exposure and HLA in healthy donors. The chain has TRBV6-5 and TRBJ2-5, with 11 positions matching TRBD1. Sample: PBMCs. This sequence was found in a male donor in good health and CMV-seropositive. The CDR3 DNA follows: TGTGCCAGCAGCCTAGGACAGGGGGCTCTGGGGACCCAGTACTTC. Encoded protein: CASSLGQGALGTQYF.